One sample yielded the 6 T cell receptor beta chains listed below, sequenced in a study of blood T cell repertoires in COVID-19. The table came from immunoSEQ multiplex PCR; TCRdb's copy has only in-frame clones and leaves some out. This sample has more than 90,000 clones; about 83% occur once, and the top ten carry about 17%. Sequencing input: peripheral blood. These receptors came from a woman aged 60-75 years with COVID-19, enrolled during active disease.

This clone was detected only once. The genes are TRBV27 and TRBJ1-3, with 8 bases matching TRBD1. V shed 5 bases and J 0 bases; nucleotides not matched to a gene: 3. From germline, CDR1 is MNHEY and CDR2 SMNVEV (reference sequence). The CDR3 sequence is 15 residues long. CDR3 nucleotides: TGTGCCAGCAGTCCCGACAGGGGCTCTGGAAACACCATATATTTT. Amino acid sequence: CASSPDRGSGNTIYF.

This clone was seen just once. This chain uses TRBV27 with TRBJ2-7, with 12 bases fitting TRBD1. V shed 5 bases and J 4 bases; nucleotides not matched to a gene: 6. Germline CDR1 and CDR2: MNHEY and SMNVEV (reference sequence). The CDR3 is 15 residues long. CDR3 DNA: TGTGCCAGCAGTCAGGGACAGGGGGCGCGGTACGAGCAGTACTTC. The encoded protein is CASSQGQGARYEQYF.

The V and J genes are TRBV7-2 and TRBJ1-1; 10 bases match TRBD1. The CDR3 is 12 amino acids. The germline gives CDR1 SGHTA, CDR2 FQGNSA. V dropped 5 bases and J dropped 10; count of bases not matched to a gene: 4. CDR3 nucleotides: TGTGCCAGCAGCAGGGACAGGGGTGTAGCTTTCTTT. Protein: CASSRDRGVAFF.

This clone has only a few counts. This chain joins TRBV6-2 or TRBV6-3 and TRBJ2-1, with a weak D call TRBD2 (5 bases). Trimming took 4 bases from V and 8 from J, leaving 12 bases between them. This CDR3 contains 13 residues. The V gene's germline CDR1 is MNHEY and CDR2 SVGEGT. CDR3 residues: CASSLVRGHEQFF. DNA for the CDR3: TGTGCCAGCAGTTTAGTACGAGGGCATGAGCAGTTCTTC.

The chain has TRBV6-5 and TRBJ2-5; TRBD1 matches 7 bases. The V segment lost 5 bases and the J segment 2 bases; nucleotides outside the gene matches: 8. The CDR3 is made up of 15 amino acids. Per germline, CDR1 MNHEY and CDR2 SVGAGI. The CDR3 sequence is CASSNRGDRQETQYF. The CDR3 DNA is TGTGCCAGCAGTAACCGAGGGGACAGACAAGAGACCCAGTACTTC.

The chain couples TRBV6-5 to TRBJ2-7; TRBD1 agrees at 7 bases. The CDR3 is 14 residues long. Trimming at V came to 6 bases and at J to 6 bases, leaving 11 bases not matched to a gene. Germline loops: CDR1 MNHEY, CDR2 SVGAGI. As DNA, the CDR3 is TGTGCCAGCAGACCACAGGGGAAATCGGGCGAGCAGTACTTC. Residues: CASRPQGKSGEQYF.